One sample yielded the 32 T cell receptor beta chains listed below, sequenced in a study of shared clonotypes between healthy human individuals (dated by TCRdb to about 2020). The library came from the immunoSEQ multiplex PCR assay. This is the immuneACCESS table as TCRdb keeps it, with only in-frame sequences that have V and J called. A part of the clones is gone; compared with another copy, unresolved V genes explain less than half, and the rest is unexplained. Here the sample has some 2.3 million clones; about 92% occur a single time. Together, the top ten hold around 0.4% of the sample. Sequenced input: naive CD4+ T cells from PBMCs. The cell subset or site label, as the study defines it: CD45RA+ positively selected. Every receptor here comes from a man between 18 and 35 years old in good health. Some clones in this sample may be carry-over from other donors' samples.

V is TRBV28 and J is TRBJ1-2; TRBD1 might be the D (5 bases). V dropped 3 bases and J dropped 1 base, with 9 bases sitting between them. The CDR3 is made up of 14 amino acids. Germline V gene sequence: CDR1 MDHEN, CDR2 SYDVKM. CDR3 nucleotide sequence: TGTGCCAGCAGTTTGTCAGGGTATAACTATGGCTACACCTTC. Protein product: CASSLSGYNYGYTF.

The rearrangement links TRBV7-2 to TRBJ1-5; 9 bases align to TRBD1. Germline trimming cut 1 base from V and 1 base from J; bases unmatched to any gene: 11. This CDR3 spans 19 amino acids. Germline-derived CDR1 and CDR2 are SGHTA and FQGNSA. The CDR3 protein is CASSLGAGTGRSSNQPQHF. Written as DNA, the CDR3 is TGTGCCAGCAGCTTAGGCGCCGGGACAGGGAGGTCCAGCAATCAGCCCCAGCATTTT.

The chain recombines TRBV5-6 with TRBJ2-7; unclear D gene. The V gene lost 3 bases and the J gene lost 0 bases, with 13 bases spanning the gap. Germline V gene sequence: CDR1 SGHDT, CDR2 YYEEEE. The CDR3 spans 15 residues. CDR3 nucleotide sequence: TGTGCCAGCAGCTCCCGGAAGGCGATCTCCTACGAGCAGTACTTC. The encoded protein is CASSSRKAISYEQYF.

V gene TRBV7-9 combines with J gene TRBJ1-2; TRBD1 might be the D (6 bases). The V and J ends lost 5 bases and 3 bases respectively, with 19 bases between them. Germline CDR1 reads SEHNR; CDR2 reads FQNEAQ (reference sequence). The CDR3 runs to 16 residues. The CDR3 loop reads CASSPLGGRGDYGYTF. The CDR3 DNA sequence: TGTGCCAGCAGCCCACTAGGGGGGCGCGGGGACTATGGCTACACCTTC.

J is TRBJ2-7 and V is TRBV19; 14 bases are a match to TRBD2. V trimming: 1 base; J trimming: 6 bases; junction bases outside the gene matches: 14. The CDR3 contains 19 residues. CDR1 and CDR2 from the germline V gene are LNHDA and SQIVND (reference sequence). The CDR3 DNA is TGTGCCAGTAGTATAGGGCGTCCCGGGACTAGCGGGAGAGGGGGCGAGCAGTACTTC. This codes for CASSIGRPGTSGRGGEQYF.

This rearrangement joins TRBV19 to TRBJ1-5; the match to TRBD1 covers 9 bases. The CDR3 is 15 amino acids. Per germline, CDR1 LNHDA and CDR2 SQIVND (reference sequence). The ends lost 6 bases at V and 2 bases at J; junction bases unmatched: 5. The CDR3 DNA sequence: TGTGCCAGTAGACAACAGGGGGCAGGCAATCAGCCCCAGCATTTT. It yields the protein CASRQQGAGNQPQHF.

CDR3 amino acids: CASSSREWRNYGYTF. CDR3 DNA: TGTGCCAGCAGTAGCAGGGAATGGCGTAACTATGGCTACACCTTC. The genes are TRBV28 and TRBJ1-2, with D tentatively TRBD1 (5 bases). The V gene's germline CDR1 is MDHEN and CDR2 SYDVKM. The CDR3 extends over 15 amino acids. The germline V and J ends were trimmed by 5 bases and 1 base, with 14 bases remaining between them.

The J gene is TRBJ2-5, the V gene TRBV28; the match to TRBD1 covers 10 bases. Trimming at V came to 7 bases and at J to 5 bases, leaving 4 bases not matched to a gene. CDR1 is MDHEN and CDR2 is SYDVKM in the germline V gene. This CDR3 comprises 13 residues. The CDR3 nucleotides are TGTGCCAGCAAGGACAGGGGGAAGGAGACCCAGTACTTC. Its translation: CASKDRGKETQYF.

CDR3 residues: CASSLGLNTAEGYTF. As DNA, the CDR3 is TGTGCCAGCAGCTTAGGTTTAAATACTGCGGAGGGCTACACCTTC. The chain combines TRBV7-3 with TRBJ1-2; no clear D gene. V was pared by 2 bases and J by 8 bases, with 18 bases between. Per germline, CDR1 SGHTA and CDR2 FQGTGA. The CDR3 covers 15 residues.

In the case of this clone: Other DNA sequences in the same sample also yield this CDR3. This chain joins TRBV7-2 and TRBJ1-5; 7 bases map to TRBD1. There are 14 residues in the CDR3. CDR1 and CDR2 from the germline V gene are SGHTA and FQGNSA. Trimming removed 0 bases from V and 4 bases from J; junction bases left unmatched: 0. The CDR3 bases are TGTGCCAGCAGCTTAGCGACAGGGAATCAGCCCCAGCATTTT. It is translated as CASSLATGNQPQHF.

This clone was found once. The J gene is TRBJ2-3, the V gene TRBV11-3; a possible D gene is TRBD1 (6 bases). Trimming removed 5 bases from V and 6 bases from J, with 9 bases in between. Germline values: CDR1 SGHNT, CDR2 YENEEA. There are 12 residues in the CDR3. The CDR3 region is CASSPGVDTQYF. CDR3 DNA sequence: TGTGCCAGCAGCCCAGGGGTCGATACGCAGTATTTT.

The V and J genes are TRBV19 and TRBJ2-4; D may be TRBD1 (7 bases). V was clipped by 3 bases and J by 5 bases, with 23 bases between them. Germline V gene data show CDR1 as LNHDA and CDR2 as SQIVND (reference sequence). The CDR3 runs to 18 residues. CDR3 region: CASSMMPGGQPSQNIQYF. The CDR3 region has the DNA TGTGCCAGTAGTATGATGCCAGGGGGGCAGCCGAGCCAAAACATTCAGTACTTC.

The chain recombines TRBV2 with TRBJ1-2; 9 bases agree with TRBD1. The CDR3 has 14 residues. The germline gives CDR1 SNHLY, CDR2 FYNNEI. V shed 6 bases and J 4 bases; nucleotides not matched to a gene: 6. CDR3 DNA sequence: TGTGCCAGCAGCTACAGGGGGCAGGGCTATGGCTACACCTTC. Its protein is CASSYRGQGYGYTF.

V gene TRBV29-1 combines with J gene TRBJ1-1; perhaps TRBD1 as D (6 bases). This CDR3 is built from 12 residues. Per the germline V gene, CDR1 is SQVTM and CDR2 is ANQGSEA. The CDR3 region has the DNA TGCAGTGGGGGCTCCATGAACACTGAAGCTTTCTTT. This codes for CSGGSMNTEAFF. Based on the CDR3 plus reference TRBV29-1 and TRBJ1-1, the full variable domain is SAVISQKPSRDICQRGTSLTIQCQVDSQVTMMFWYRQQPGQSLTLIATANQGSEATYESGFVIDKFPISRPNLTFSTLTVSNMSPEDSSIYLCSGGSMNTEAFFGQGTRLTVV.

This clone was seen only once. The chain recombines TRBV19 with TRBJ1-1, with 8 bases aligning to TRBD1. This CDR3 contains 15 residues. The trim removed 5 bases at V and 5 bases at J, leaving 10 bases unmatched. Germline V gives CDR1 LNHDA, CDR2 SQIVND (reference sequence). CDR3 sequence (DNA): TGTGCCAGTAGTCCGACACAGGGGGGGTGGACTGAAGCTTTCTTT. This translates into CASSPTQGGWTEAFF.

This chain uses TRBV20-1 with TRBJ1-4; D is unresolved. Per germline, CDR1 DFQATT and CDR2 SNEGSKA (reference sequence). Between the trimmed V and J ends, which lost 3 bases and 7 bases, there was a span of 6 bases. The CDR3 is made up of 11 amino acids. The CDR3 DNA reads TGCAGTGCTAGCAAGCTTGAAAAACTGTTTTTT. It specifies CSASKLEKLFF.

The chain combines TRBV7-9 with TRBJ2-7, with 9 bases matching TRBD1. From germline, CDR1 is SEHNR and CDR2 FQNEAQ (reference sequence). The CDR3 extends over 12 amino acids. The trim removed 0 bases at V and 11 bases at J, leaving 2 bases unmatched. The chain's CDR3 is CASSLAGDREYF. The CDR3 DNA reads TGTGCCAGCAGCTTAGCCGGGGACAGGGAGTACTTC.

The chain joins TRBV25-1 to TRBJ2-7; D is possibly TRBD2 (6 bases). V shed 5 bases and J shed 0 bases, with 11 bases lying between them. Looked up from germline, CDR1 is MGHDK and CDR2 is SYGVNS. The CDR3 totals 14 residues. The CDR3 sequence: CASSTGALSYEQYF. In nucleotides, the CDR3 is TGTGCCAGCAGTACGGGAGCCCTCTCCTACGAGCAGTACTTC.

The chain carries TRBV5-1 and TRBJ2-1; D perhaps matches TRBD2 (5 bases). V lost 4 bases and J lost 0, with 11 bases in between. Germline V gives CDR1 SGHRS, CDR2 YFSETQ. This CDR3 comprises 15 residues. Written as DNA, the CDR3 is TGCGCCAGCAGCCCCGGGGTAGACTCCTACAATGAGCAGTTCTTC. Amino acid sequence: CASSPGVDSYNEQFF. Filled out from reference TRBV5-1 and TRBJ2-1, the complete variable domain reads KAGVTQTPRYLIKTRGQQVTLSCSPISGHRSVSWYQQTPGQGLQFLFEYFSETQRNKGNFPGRFSGRQFSNSRSEMNVSTLELGDSALYLCASSPGVDSYNEQFFGPGTRLTVL.

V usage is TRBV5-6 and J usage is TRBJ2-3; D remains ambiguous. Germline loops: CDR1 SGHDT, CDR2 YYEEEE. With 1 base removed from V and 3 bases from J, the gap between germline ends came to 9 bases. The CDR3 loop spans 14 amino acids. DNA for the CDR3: TGTGCCAGCAGCTTGCGTTCAGTAACAGATACGCAGTATTTT. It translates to CASSLRSVTDTQYF.

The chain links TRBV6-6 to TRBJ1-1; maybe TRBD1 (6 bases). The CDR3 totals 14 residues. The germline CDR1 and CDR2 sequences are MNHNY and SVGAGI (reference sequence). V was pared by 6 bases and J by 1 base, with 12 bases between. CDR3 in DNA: TGTGCCAGCAGACCCGGGACACAGAACACTGAAGCTTTCTTT. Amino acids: CASRPGTQNTEAFF.

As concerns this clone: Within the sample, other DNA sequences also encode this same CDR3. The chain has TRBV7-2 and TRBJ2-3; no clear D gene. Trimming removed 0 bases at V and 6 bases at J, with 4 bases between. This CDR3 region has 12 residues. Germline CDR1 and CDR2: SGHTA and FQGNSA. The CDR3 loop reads CASSLASDTQYF. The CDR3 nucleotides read TGTGCCAGCAGCTTAGCGAGTGATACGCAGTATTTT. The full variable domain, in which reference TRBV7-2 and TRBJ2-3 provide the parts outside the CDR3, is GAGVSQSPSNKVTEKGKDVELRCDPISGHTALYWYRQSLGQGLEFLIYFQGNSAPDKSGLPSDRFSAERTGGSVSTLTIQRTQQEDSAVYLCASSLASDTQYFGPGTRLTVL.

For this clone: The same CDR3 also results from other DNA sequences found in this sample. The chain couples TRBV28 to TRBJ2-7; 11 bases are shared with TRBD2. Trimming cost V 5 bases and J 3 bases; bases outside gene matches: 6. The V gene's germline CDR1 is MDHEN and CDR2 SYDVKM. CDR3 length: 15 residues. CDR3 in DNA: TGTGCCAGCAGTCCACGACTAGCGGGGCGCTACGAGCAGTACTTC. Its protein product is CASSPRLAGRYEQYF.

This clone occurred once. The CDR3 DNA sequence: TGTGCCAGCAGCTTAGTAGTAGCTTTGCATACCGGGGAGCTGTTTTTT. As protein: CASSLVVALHTGELFF. This chain connects TRBV7-9 to TRBJ2-2; no clear D. CDR1 and CDR2 (germline): SEHNR, FQNEAQ (reference sequence). The CDR3 runs to 16 residues. The V end was cut by 1 base, the J end by 5 bases, with 14 bases between.

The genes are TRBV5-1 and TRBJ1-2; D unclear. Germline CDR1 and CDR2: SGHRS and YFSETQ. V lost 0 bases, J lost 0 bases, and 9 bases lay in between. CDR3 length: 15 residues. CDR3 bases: TGCGCCAGCAGCTTGGTAGGAGCTCCTAACTATGGCTACACCTTC. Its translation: CASSLVGAPNYGYTF.

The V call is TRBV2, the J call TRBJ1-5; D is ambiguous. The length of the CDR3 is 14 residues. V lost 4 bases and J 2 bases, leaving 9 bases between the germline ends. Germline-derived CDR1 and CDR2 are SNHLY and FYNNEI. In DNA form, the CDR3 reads TGTGCCAGCAGTGTCGACGGCGGCAATCAGCCCCAGCATTTT. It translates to CASSVDGGNQPQHF. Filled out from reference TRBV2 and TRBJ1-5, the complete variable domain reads EPEVTQTPSHQVTQMGQEVILRCVPISNHLYFYWYRQILGQKVEFLVSFYNNEISEKSEIFDDQFSVERPDGSNFTLKIRSTKLEDSAMYFCASSVDGGNQPQHFGDGTRLSIL.

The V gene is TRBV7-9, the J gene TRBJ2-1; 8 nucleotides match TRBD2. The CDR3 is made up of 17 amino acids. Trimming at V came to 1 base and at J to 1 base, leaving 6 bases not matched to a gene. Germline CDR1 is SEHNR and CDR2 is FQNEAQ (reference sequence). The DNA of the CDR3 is TGTGCCAGCAGCTTAGGCTCTAGCGGGCGATCCTACAATGAGCAGTTCTTC. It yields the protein CASSLGSSGRSYNEQFF.

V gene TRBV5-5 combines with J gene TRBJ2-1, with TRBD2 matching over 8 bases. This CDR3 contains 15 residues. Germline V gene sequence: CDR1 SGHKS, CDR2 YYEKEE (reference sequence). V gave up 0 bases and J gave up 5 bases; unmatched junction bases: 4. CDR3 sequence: CASSLGLARHNEQFF. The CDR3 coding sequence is TGTGCCAGCAGCTTGGGACTAGCGCGACACAATGAGCAGTTCTTC. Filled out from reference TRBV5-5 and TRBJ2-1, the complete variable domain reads DAGVTQSPTHLIKTRGQQVTLRCSPISGHKSVSWYQQVLGQGPQFIFQYYEKEERGRGNFPDRFSARQFPNYSSELNVNALLLGDSALYLCASSLGLARHNEQFFGPGTRLTVL.

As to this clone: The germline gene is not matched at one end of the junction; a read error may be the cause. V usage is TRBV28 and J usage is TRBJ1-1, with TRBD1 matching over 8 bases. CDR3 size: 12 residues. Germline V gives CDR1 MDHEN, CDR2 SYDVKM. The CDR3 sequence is CASGNPGTGGSF. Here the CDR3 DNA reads TGTGCCAGCGGTAACCCCGGGACAGGAGGTAGTTTT.

CDR3 bases: TGTGCCAGCACGGGGGGATACACAGATACGCAGTATTTT. It encodes CASTGGYTDTQYF. The V and J genes are TRBV2 and TRBJ2-3; 7 bases map to TRBD2. CDR3 size: 13 residues. Looked up from germline, CDR1 is SNHLY and CDR2 is FYNNEI. V lost 7 bases, J lost 2 bases, and 3 bases stayed unmatched. The whole variable domain, filled in from reference TRBV2 and TRBJ2-3, reads EPEVTQTPSHQVTQMGQEVILRCVPISNHLYFYWYRQILGQKVEFLVSFYNNEISEKSEIFDDQFSVERPDGSNFTLKIRSTKLEDSAMYFCASTGGYTDTQYFGPGTRLTVL.

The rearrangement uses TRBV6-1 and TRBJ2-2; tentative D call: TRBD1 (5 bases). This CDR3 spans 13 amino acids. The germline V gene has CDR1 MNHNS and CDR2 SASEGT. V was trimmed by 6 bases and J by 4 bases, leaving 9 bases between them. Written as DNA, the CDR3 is TGTGCCAGCAGGCAGGGTGTCACCGGGGAGCTGTTTTTT. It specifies CASRQGVTGELFF.

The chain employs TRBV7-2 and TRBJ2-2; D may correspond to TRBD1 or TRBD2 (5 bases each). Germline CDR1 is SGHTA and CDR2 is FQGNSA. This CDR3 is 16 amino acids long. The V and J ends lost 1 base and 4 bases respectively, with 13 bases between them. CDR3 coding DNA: TGTGCCAGCAGCTTAGTCGGGACCCTGATCACCGGGGAGCTGTTTTTT. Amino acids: CASSLVGTLITGELFF.